This record concerns one T cell receptor beta chain sequence. The data belong to a study of T cell changes during pregnancy in multiple sclerosis. Sequencing was performed with immunoSEQ multiplex PCR; in TCRdb, only in-frame clones are kept and a portion is missing. The sample records approximately 30,000 clones, approximately 88% being singletons. The CDR3 spans 15 residues. With 0 bases clipped from V and 3 bases from J, the junction kept 5 bases outside the gene matches. Germline assignment: CDR1 LGHNA and CDR2 YSLEER. The starting material was CD8+ T cells from peripheral blood mononuclear cells, obtained in the first trimester of pregnancy. The chain links TRBV4-3 to TRBJ2-7; 7 nucleotides match TRBD2. This sequence originates from a female donor with multiple sclerosis, enrolled in a pregnancy study. CDR3 sequence: CASSQDSGGSYEQYF. The CDR3 DNA reads as TGCGCCAGCAGCCAAGATTCCGGGGGGAGCTACGAGCAGTACTTC.